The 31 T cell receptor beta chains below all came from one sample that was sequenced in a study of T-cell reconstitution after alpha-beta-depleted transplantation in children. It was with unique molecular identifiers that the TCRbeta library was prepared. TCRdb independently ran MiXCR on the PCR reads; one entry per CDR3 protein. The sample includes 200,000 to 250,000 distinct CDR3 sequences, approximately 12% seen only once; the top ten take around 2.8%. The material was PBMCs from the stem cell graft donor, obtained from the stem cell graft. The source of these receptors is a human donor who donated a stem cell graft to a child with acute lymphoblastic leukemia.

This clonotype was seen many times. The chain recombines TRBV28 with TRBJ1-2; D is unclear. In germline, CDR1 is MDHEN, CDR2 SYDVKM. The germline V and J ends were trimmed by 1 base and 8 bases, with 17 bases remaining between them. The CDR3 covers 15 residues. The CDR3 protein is CASSLFRGSGEGYTF. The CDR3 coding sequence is TGTGCCAGCAGTTTATTTCGGGGTTCTGGTGAAGGCTACACCTTC.

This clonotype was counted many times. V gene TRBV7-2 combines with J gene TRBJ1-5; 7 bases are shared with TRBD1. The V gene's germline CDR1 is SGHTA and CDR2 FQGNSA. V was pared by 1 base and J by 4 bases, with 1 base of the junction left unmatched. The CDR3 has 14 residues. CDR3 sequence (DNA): TGTGCCAGCAGCTTAGAGGGGGCTAATCAGCCCCAGCATTTT. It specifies CASSLEGANQPQHF.

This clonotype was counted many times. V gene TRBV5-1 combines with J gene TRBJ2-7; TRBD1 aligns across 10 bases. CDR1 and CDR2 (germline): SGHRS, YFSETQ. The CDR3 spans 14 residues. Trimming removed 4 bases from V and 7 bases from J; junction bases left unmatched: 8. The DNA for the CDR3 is TGCGCCAGCAGCCCCGGACAGGGGGAACGGGAGCAGTACTTC. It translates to CASSPGQGEREQYF.

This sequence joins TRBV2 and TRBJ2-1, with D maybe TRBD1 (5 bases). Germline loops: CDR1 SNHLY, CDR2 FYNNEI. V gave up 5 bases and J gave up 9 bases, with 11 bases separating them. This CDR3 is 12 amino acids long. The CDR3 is CASSQQGGEQFF. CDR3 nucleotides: TGTGCCAGCAGTCAGCAGGGTGGTGAGCAGTTCTTC.

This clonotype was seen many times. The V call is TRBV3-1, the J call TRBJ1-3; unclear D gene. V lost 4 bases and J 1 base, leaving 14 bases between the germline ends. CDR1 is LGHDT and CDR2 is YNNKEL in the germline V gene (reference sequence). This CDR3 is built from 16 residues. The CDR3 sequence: CASSRTNFPSGNTIYF. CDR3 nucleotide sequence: TGTGCCAGCAGCCGTACCAATTTTCCTTCTGGAAACACCATATATTTT. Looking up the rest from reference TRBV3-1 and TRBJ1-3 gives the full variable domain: DTAVSQTPKYLVTQMGNDKSIKCEQNLGHDTMYWYKQDSKKFLKIMFSYNNKELIINETVPNRFSPKSPDKAHLNLHINSLELGDSAVYFCASSRTNFPSGNTIYFGEGSWLTVV.

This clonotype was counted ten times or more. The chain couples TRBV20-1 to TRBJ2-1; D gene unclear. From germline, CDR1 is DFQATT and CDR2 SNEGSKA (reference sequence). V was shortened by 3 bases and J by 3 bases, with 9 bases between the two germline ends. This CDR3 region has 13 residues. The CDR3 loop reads CSARDRVYNEQFF. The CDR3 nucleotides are TGCAGTGCTAGGGATAGAGTCTACAATGAGCAGTTCTTC.

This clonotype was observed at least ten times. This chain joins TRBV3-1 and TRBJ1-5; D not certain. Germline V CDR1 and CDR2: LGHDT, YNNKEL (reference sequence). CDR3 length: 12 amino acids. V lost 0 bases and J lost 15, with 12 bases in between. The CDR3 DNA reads TGTGCCAGCAGCCAAGATGCCGGGGTGCTGCATTTT. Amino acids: CASSQDAGVLHF.

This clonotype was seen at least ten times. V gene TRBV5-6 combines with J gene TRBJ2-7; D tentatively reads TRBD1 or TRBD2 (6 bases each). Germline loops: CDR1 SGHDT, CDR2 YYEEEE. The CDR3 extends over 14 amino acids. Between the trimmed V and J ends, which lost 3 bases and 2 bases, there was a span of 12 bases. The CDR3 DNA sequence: TGTGCCAGCAGCTATGCGGGACACCCCTACGAGCAGTACTTC. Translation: CASSYAGHPYEQYF.

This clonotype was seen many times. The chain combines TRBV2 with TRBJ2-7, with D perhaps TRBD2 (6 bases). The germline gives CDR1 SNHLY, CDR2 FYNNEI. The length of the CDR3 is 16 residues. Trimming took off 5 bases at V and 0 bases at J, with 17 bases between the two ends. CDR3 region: CASSPRETPNSYEQYF. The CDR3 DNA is TGTGCCAGCAGTCCCCGGGAGACACCCAACTCCTACGAGCAGTACTTC.

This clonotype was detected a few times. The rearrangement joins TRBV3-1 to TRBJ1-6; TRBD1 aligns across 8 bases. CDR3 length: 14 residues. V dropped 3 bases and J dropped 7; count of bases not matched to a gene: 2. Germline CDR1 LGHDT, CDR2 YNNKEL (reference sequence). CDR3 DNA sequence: TGTGCCAGCAGCCATAGACAGGGGAATTCACCCCTCCACTTT. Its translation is CASSHRQGNSPLHF.

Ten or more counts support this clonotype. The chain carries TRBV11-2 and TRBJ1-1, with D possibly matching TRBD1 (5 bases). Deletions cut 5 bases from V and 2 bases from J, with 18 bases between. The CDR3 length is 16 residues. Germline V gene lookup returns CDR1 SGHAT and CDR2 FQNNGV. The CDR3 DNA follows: TGTGCCAGCAGCGACACCTGGGGCAGACTAAACACTGAAGCTTTCTTT. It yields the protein CASSDTWGRLNTEAFF. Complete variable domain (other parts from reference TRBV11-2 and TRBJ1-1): EAGVAQSPRYKIIEKRQSVAFWCNPISGHATLYWYQQILGQGPKLLIQFQNNGVVDDSQLPKDRFSAERLKGVDSTLKIQPAKLEDSAVYLCASSDTWGRLNTEAFFGQGTRLTVV.

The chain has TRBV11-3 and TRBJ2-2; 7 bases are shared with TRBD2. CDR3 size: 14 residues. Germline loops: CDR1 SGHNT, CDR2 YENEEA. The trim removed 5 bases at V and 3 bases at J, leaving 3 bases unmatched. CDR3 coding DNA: TGTGCCAGCAGCGCGGGAGAGGACACCGGGGAGCTGTTTTTT. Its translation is CASSAGEDTGELFF.

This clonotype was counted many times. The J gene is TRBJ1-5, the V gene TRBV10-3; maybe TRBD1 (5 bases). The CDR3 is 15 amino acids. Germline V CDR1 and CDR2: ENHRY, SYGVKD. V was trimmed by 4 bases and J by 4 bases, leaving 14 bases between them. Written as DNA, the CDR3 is TGTGCCATCAGTGCAGGGACGAGCTCAAATCAGCCCCAGCATTTT. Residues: CAISAGTSSNQPQHF.

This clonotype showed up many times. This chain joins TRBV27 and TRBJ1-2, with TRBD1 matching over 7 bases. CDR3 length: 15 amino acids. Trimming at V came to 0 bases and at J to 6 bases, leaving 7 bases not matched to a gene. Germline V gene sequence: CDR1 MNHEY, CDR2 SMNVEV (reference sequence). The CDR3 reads CASSLSGTARHGYTF. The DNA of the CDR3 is TGTGCCAGCAGTTTATCGGGGACAGCCAGGCATGGCTACACCTTC.

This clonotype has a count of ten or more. CDR3 coding DNA: TGTGCCAGCAGCCCTGGGGGGATCGACCAGTACTTC. Its protein product is CASSPGGIDQYF. The chain is built from TRBV12-3 or TRBV12-4 and TRBJ2-5, with D possibly TRBD2 on 6 matching bases. V shed 6 bases and J shed 10 bases, with 15 bases lying between them. The CDR3 consists of 12 residues.

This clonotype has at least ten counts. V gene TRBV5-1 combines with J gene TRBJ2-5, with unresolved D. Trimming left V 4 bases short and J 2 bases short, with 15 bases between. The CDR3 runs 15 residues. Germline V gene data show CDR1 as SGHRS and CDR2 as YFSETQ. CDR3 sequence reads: CASSPGRQAQETQYF. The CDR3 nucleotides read TGCGCCAGCAGCCCGGGTCGGCAGGCACAAGAGACCCAGTACTTC.

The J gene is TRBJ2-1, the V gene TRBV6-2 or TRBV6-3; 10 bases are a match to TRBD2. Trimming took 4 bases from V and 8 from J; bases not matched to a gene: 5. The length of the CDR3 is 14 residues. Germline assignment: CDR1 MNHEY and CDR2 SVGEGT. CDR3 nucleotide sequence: TGTGCCAGCAGTTCCCTACTAGCGGGGCATGAGCAGTTCTTC. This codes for CASSSLLAGHEQFF.

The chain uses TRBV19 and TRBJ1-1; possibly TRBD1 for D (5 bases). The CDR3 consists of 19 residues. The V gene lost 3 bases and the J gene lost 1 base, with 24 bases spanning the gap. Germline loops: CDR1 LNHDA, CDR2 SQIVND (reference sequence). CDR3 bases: TGTGCCAGTAGTATCAATCCCCCCCTATACTTGGGGGAGAACACTGAAGCTTTCTTT. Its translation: CASSINPPLYLGENTEAFF.

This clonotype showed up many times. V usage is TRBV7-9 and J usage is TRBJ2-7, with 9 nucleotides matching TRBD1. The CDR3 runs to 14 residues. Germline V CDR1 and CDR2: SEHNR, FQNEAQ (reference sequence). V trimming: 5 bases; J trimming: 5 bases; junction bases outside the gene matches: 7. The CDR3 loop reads CASSPRDRVHEQYF. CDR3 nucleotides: TGTGCCAGCAGCCCCCGGGACAGGGTACACGAGCAGTACTTC.

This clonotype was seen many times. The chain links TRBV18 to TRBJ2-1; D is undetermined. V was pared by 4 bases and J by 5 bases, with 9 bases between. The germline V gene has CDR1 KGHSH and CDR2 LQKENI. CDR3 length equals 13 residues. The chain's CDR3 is CASSLSRNNEQFF. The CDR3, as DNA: TGTGCCAGCTCACTGTCCAGAAACAATGAGCAGTTCTTC.

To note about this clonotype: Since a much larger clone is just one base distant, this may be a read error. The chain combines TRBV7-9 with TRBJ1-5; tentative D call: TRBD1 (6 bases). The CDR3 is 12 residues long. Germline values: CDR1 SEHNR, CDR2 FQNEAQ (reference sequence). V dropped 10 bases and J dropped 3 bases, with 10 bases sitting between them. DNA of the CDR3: TGTGCCACCCGACAGGCCAATCAGCCCCAGCATTTT. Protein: CATRQANQPQHF.

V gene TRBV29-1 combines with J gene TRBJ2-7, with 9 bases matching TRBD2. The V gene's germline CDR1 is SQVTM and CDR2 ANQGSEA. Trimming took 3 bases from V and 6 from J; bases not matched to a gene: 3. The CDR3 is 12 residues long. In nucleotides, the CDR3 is TGCAGCGTTGAGGGGACTAGCCCCGAGCAGTACTTC. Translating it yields CSVEGTSPEQYF.

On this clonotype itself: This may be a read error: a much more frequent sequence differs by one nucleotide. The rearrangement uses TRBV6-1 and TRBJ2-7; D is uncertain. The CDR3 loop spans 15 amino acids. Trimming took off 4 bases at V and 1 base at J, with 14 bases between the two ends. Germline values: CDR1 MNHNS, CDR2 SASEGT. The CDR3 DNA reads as TGTGCCAGCAGTGGAGTACTTGAAGGGTCCTACGAGCAGTACTTC. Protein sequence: CASSGVLEGSYEQYF.

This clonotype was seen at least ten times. CDR3 DNA sequence: TGTGCCAGCTACCGGGGGGACTACCAAGAGACCCAGTACTTC. It specifies CASYRGDYQETQYF. The chain uses TRBV6-2 or TRBV6-3 and TRBJ2-5; 7 bases agree with TRBD2. The CDR3 totals 14 residues. V shed 8 bases and J 0 bases; nucleotides not matched to a gene: 6. CDR1 is MNHEY and CDR2 is SVGEGT in the germline V gene.

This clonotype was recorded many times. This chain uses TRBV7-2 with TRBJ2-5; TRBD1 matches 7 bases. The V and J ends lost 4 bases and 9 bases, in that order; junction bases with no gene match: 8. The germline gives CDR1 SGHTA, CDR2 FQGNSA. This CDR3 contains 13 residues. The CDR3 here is CASSSGPRGPQYF. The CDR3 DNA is TGTGCCAGCAGCTCGGGACCGAGGGGGCCCCAGTACTTC.

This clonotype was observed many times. CDR3 protein: CASSVGTDPQIVSETQYF. In nucleotides, the CDR3 is TGTGCCAGCAGCGTAGGGACAGACCCCCAGATCGTATCGGAGACCCAGTACTTC. This chain joins TRBV9 and TRBJ2-5; maybe TRBD1 (6 bases). This CDR3 spans 18 amino acids. Trimming cost V 0 bases and J 5 bases, with 23 bases left between them. Germline V gene lookup returns CDR1 SGDLS and CDR2 YYNGEE.

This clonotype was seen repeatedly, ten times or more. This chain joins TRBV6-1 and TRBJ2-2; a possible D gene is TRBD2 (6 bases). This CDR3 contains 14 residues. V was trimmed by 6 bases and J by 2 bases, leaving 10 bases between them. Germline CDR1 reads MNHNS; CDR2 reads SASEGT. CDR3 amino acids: CASRRDGNTGELFF. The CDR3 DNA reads TGTGCCAGCAGGCGGGACGGCAACACCGGGGAGCTGTTTTTT.

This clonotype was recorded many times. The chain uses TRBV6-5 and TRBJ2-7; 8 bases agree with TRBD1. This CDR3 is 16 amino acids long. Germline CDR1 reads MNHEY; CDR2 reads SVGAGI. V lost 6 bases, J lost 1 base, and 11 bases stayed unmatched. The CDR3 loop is CASRILTGQGSYEQYF. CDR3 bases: TGTGCCAGCAGAATTCTGACCGGACAGGGATCCTACGAGCAGTACTTC.

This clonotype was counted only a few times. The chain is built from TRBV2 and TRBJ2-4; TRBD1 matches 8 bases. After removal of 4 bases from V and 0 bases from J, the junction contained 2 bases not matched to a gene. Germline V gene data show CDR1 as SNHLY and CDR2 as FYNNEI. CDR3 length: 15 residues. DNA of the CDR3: TGTGCCAGCAGTGGACAGGGGATAGCCAAAAACATTCAGTACTTC. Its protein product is CASSGQGIAKNIQYF.

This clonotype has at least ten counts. The CDR3 loop reads CASSASYSSYNEQFF. In DNA form, the CDR3 reads TGTGCCAGCAGCGCCTCATATAGCTCCTACAATGAGCAGTTCTTC. The rearrangement uses TRBV7-2 and TRBJ2-1; D ambiguous. The CDR3 covers 15 residues. V lost 5 bases and J 0 bases, leaving 11 bases between the germline ends. Per the germline V gene, CDR1 is SGHTA and CDR2 is FQGNSA.

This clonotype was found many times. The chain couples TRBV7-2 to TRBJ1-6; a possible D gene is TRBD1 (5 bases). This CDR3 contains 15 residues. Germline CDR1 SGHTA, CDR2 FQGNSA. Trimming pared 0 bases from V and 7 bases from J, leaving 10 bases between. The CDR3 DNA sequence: TGTGCCAGCAGCTTAGCCGACAGAGACAATTCACCCCTCCACTTT. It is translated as CASSLADRDNSPLHF.